This T cell receptor beta chain was captured in a study of T cell changes during pregnancy in multiple sclerosis. The CDR3 runs to 11 residues. Germline loops: CDR1 DFQATT, CDR2 SNEGSKA (reference sequence). V was shortened by 5 bases and J by 5 bases, with 9 bases between the two germline ends. Here immunoSEQ multiplex PCR was the method, and the copy in TCRdb shows in-frame clones only, minus some. The sample consists of some 36,000 clones, approximately 90% of them appearing once. V is TRBV20-1 and J is TRBJ2-5, with D unresolved. The receptor comes from a female donor with multiple sclerosis, enrolled in a pregnancy study. The material sequenced was CD4+ T cells from peripheral blood mononuclear cells, taken in the second trimester of pregnancy. CDR3 nucleotide sequence: TGCAGTGCTCTTAATCTGGAGACCCAGTACTTC. This codes for CSALNLETQYF.